Included here is one T cell receptor beta chain sequence, with context. This record comes from a study of blood T cell repertoires in COVID-19. Study overall: Nucleic acid was either cDNA or gDNA, and it came from T cells, B-cell-depleted T cells, or PBMCs.

Trimming removed 2 bases from V and 12 bases from J, with 11 bases in between. The CDR3 spans 12 residues. Germline assignment: CDR1 SGHRS and CDR2 YFSETQ. The data were produced by immunoSEQ multiplex PCR, yet TCRdb's version contains in-frame clones alone and is incomplete. Counted here are 150,000 to 200,000 clones, 88% occurring once; the ten biggest clones make up about 4.4%. The sample comprised peripheral blood. The sequence came from a human donor in a cohort sampled during active COVID-19. V is TRBV5-1 and J is TRBJ1-4; a weak D match, TRBD1 (5 bases). CDR3 sequence reads: CASSFRGEELFF. In DNA, the CDR3 is TGCGCCAGCAGCTTCCGAGGGGAGGAACTGTTTTTT.